The clone carrying this T cell receptor (beta chain) showed up just once. Its specificity is not known. A much more abundant neighbour one base away suggests this may be a read error. This record belongs to a study of CD8+CD57+ T cells in acquired aplastic anemia. Across the study: Sorted CD4+ and CD8+ cell DNA averaged roughly 3 ug. The study obtained 9 million to 13 million reads on average for CD4+ cells from healthy donors. Whole-study results and caveats: Patients and controls shared about 30 CD8+ CDR3 sequences, which appeared highly expressed in patients and within their immunodominant clones. Patients and controls were not found to differ significantly in CD8+ Simpson's diversity.

The study profiled TCR beta VDJ and CDR3 using genomic DNA as template. Using its own MiXCR run on the reads, TCRdb lists one record per CDR3 protein. Here the sample spans fewer than 200,000 distinct CDR3 sequences, approximately 60% being singletons. Germline V gives CDR1 MNHNS, CDR2 SASEGT. CDR3 length: 11 residues. The source material was sorted CD4+, CD8+, or CD8+CD57+ T cells (not recorded which) from PBMCs. The chain couples TRBV6-1 to TRBJ1-4; D gene uncertain. The receptor's source is a human donor in good health. The CDR3 bases are TGTGCCAGCAGAGAGAAGGACTCCCGGATTTTT. Protein sequence: CASREKDSRIF.